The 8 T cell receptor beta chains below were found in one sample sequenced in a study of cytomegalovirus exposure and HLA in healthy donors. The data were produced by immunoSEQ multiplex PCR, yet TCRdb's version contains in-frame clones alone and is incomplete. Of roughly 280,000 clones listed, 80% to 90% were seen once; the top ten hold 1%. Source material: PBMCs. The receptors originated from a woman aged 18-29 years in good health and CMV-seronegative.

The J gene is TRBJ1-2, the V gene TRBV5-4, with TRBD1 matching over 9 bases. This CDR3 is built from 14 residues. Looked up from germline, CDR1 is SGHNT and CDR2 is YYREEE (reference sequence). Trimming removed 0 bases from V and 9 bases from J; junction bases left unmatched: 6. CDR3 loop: CASSLEGQGRSYTF. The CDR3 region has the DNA TGTGCCAGCAGCTTGGAGGGACAGGGTAGGAGCTACACCTTC. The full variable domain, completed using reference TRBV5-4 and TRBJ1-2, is ETGVTQSPTHLIKTRGQQVTLRCSSQSGHNTVSWYQQALGQGPQFIFQYYREEENGRGNFPPRFSGLQFPNYSSELNVNALELDDSALYLCASSLEGQGRSYTFGSGTRLTVV.

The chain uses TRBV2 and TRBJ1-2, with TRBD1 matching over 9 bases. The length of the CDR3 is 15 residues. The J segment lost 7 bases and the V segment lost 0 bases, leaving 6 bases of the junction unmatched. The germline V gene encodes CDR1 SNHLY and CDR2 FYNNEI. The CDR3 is CASSEAPQGAGGYTF. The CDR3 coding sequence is TGTGCCAGCAGTGAAGCACCACAGGGGGCGGGTGGCTACACCTTC. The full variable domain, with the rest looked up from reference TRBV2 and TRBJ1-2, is EPEVTQTPSHQVTQMGQEVILRCVPISNHLYFYWYRQILGQKVEFLVSFYNNEISEKSEIFDDQFSVERPDGSNFTLKIRSTKLEDSAMYFCASSEAPQGAGGYTFGSGTRLTVV.

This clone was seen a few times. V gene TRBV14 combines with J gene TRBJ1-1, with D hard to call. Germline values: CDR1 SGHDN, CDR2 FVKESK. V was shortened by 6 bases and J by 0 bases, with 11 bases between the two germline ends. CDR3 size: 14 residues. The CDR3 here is CASRKQTLNTEAFF. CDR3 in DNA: TGTGCCAGCAGAAAACAGACCCTGAACACTGAAGCTTTCTTT.

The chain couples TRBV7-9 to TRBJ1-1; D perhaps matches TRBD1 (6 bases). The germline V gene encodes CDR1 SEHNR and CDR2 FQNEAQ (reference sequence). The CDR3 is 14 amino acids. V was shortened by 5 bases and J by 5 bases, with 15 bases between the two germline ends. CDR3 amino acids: CASSNPGHGTEAFF. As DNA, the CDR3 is TGTGCCAGCAGCAACCCGGGACACGGTACTGAAGCTTTCTTT.

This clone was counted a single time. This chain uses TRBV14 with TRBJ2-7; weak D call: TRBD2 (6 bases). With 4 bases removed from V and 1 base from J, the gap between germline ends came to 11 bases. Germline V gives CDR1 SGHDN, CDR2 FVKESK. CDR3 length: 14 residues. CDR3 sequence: CASSRGDRSYEQYF. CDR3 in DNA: TGTGCCAGCAGCCGCGGGGACCGTTCCTACGAGCAGTACTTC.

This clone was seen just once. CDR3 sequence: CASSLAGHTPYEQYF. The DNA of the CDR3 is TGCGCCAGCAGCTTGGCGGGTCATACCCCCTACGAGCAGTACTTC. The J gene is TRBJ2-7, the V gene TRBV5-1; D unresolved. In germline, CDR1 is SGHRS, CDR2 YFSETQ. CDR3 length: 15 amino acids. Trimming left V 0 bases short and J 2 bases short, with 12 bases between.

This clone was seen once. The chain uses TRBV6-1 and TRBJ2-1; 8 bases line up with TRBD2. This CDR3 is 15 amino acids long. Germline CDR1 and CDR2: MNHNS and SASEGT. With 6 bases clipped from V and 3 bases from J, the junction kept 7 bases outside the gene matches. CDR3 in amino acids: CASSLLGGDYNEQFF. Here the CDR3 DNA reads TGTGCCAGCAGCCTCCTCGGGGGGGACTACAATGAGCAGTTCTTC.

For the CDR3, the DNA is TGTGCCAGCAGTTTATTGGCTAGCGGGGGTCAGACCCAGTACTTC. It encodes CASSLLASGGQTQYF. The genes are TRBV27 and TRBJ2-5, with TRBD2 matching 10 bases. CDR1 and CDR2 from the germline V gene are MNHEY and SMNVEV (reference sequence). CDR3 length: 15 amino acids. V lost 1 base and J lost 6; bases outside the gene matches: 5.